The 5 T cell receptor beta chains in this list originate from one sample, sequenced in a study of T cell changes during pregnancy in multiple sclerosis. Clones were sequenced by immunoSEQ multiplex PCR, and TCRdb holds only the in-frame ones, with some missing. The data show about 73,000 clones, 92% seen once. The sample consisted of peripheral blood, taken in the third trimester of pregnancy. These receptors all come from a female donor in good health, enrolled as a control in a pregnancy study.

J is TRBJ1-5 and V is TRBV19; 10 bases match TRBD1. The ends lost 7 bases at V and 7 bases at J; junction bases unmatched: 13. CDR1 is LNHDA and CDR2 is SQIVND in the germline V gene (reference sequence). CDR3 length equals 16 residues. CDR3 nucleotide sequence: TGTGCCAGTAAACCTTCCCTCGGGACAGGGGTCCAGCCCCAGCATTTT. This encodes CASKPSLGTGVQPQHF. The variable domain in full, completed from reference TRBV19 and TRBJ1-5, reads DGGITQSPKYLFRKEGQNVTLSCEQNLNHDAMYWYRQDPGQGLRLIYYSQIVNDFQKGDIAEGYSVSREKKESFPLTVTSAQKNPTAFYLCASKPSLGTGVQPQHFGDGTRLSIL.

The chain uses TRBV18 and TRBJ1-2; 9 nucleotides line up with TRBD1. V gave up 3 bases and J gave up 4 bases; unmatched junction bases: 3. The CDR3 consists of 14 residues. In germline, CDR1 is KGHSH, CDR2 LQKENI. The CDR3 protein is CASSPGQGGYGYTF. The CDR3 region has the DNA TGTGCCAGCTCACCGGGACAGGGTGGCTATGGCTACACCTTC.

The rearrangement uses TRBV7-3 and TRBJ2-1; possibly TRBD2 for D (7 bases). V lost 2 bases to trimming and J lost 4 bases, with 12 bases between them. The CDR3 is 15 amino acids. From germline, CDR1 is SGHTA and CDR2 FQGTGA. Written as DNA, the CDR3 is TGTGCCAGCAGCTTACTAGGGAGGGGGTACAATGAGCAGTTCTTC. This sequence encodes CASSLLGRGYNEQFF.

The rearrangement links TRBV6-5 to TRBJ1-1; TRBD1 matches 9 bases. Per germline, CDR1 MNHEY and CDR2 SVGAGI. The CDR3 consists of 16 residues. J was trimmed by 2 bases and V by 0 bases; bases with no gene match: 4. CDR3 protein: CASSYSFTGGNTEAFF. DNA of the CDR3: TGTGCCAGCAGTTACTCGTTCACAGGGGGCAACACTGAAGCTTTCTTT.

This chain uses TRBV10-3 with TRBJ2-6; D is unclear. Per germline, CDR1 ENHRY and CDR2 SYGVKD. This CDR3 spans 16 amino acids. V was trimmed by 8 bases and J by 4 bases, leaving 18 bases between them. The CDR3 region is CAISGHGVEGANVLTF. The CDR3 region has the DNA TGTGCCATCTCCGGTCATGGCGTGGAGGGGGCCAACGTCCTGACTTTC.